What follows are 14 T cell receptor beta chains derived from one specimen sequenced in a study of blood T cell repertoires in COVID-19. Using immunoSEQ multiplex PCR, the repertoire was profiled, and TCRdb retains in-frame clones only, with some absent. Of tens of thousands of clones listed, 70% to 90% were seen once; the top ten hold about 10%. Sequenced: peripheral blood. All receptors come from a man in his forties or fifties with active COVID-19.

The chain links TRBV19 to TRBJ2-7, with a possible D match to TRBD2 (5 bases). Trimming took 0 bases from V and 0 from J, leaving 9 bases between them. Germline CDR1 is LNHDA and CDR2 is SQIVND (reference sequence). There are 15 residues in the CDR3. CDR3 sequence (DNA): TGTGCCAGTAGTATAGATGCGCGGGCCTCCTACGAGCAGTACTTC. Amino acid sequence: CASSIDARASYEQYF.

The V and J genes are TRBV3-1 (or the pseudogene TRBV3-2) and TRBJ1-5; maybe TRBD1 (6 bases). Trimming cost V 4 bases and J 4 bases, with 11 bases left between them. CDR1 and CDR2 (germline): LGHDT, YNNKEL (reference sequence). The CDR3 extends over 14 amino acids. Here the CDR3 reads CASSRHRANQPQHF. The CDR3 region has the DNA TGTGCCAGCAGCCGCCACAGGGCAAATCAGCCCCAGCATTTT.

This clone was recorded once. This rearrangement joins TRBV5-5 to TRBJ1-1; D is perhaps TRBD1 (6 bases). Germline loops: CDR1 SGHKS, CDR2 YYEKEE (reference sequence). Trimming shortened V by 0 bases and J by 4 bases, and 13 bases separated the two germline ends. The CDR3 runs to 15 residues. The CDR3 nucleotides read TGTGCCAGCAGCTTGGAGTCCCCAGGGGTCACTGAAGCTTTCTTT. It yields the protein CASSLESPGVTEAFF.

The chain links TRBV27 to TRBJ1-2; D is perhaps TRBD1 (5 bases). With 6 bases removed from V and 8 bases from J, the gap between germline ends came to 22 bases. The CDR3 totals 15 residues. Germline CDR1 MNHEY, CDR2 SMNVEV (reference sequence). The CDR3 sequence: CASRPLTGVVLGYTF. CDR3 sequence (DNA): TGTGCCAGCAGGCCCCTAACGGGGGTAGTTCTCGGCTACACCTTC.

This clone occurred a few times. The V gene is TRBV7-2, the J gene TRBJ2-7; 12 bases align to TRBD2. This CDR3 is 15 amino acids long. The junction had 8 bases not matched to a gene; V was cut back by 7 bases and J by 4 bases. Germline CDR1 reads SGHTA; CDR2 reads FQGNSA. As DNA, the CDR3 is TGTGCCAGCACCCAGACTAGCGGGAGTTCGTACGAGCAGTACTTC. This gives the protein CASTQTSGSSYEQYF.

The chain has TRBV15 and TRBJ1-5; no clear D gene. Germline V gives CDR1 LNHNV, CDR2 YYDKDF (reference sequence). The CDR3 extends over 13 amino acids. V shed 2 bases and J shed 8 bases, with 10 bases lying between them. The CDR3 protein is CATSRPLREPQHF. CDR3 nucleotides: TGTGCCACCAGCAGACCTCTGCGGGAGCCCCAGCATTTT.

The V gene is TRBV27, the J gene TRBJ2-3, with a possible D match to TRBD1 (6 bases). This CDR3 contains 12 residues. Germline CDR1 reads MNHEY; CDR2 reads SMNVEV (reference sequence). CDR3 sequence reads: CAPRGSTDTQYF. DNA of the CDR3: TGTGCACCGAGGGGGAGCACAGATACGCAGTATTTT.

CDR3 DNA: TGTGCCAGCAGTTTATGGGCAGGTGCGAACACCGGGGAGCTGTTTTTT. Amino acids: CASSLWAGANTGELFF. The V gene is TRBV27, the J gene TRBJ2-2; D remains ambiguous. V was cut by 1 base and J by 0 bases, with 9 bases left in between. The CDR3 runs to 16 residues. From germline, CDR1 is MNHEY and CDR2 SMNVEV (reference sequence).

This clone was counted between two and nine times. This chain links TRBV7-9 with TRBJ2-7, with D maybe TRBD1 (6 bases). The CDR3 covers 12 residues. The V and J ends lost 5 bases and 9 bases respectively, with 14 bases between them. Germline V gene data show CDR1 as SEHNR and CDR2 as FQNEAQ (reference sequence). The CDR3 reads CASSLDRSGQYF. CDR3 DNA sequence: TGTGCCAGCAGCCTTGACAGGTCGGGGCAGTACTTC.

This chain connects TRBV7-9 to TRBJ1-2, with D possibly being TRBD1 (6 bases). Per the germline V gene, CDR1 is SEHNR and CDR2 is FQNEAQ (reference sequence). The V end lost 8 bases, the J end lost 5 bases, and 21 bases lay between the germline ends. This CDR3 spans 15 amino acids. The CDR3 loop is CASGDRGWGPYGYTF. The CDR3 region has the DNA TGTGCCAGCGGGGACCGCGGCTGGGGGCCATATGGCTACACCTTC.

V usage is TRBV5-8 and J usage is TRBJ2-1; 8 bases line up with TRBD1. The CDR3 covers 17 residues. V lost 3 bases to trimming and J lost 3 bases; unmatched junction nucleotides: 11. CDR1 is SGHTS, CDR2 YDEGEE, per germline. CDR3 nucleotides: TGTGCCAGCAGCTCCAGCTCCGGGACAGGTCTCTACAATGAGCAGTTCTTC. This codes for CASSSSSGTGLYNEQFF.

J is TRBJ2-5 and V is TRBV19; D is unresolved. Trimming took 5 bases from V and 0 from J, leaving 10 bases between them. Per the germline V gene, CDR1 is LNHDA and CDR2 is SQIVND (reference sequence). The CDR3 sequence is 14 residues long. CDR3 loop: CASSSSGNQETQYF. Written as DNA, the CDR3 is TGTGCCAGTAGTTCGTCAGGCAACCAAGAGACCCAGTACTTC.

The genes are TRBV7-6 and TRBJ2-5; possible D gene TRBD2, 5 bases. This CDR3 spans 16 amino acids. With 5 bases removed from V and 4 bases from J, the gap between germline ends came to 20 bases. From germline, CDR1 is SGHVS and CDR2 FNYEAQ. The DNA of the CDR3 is TGTGCCAGCAGCCTACTTGGCGGGCAGCGATCAGAGACCCAGTACTTC. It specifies CASSLLGGQRSETQYF.

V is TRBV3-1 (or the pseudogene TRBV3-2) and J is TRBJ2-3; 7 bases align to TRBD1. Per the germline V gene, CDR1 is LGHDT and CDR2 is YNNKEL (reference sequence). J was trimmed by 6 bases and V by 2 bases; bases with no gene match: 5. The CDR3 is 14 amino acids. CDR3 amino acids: CASSQKGAGDTQYF. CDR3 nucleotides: TGTGCCAGCAGCCAAAAGGGGGCAGGGGATACGCAGTATTTT.